This T cell receptor beta chain is drawn from a study of blood T cell repertoires in COVID-19. Across the whole study: COVID-19 samples from acute and convalescent phases originated in the United States, Italy and Spain. The cDNA or gDNA used as material had been derived from T cells, B-cell-depleted T cells, or PBMCs.

Per germline, CDR1 SNHLY and CDR2 FYNNEI. Between the trimmed V and J ends, which lost 2 bases and 1 base, there was a span of 11 bases. The length of the CDR3 is 15 residues. The participants were between roughly 18 and 100 years old and came from 24 US areas. Each participant's cohort was designated according to participant-reported clinical history. TCRdb's table, derived via immunoSEQ multiplex PCR, lists solely in-frame clones and lacks some. The data hold 150,000 or so clones, with around 90% observed a single time. This chain connects TRBV2 to TRBJ1-1; D gene unclear. The TCR was taken from a woman aged 40-49 years who had been exposed to COVID-19. Specimen: PBMCs or T cells enriched from blood (not recorded which). DNA for the CDR3: TGTGCCAGCAGTGAACCCCGAACAGAGAACACTGAAGCTTTCTTT. It codes for CASSEPRTENTEAFF.